Included here is one T cell receptor beta chain sequence, with context. Its antigen remains unknown. This sample is drawn from a study of cytomegalovirus exposure and HLA in healthy donors. Study-wide results and limits: The HLA-A and HLA-B alleles of most subjects were reportedly predicted accurately from TCR beta sequences.

The PCR employed 60 Vbeta primers together with 13 Jbeta primers. The protocol was immunoSEQ multiplex PCR, while the TCRdb copy is restricted to in-frame clones and leaves out a portion. This specimen shows 100,000 to 150,000 clones; the ten leading clones hold 2% to 2.5%. Germline CDR1 SEHNR, CDR2 FQNEAQ (reference sequence). The CDR3 covers 12 residues. The V gene lost 5 bases and the J gene lost 5 bases, with 9 bases spanning the gap. The V gene is TRBV7-9, the J gene TRBJ1-2; D is uncertain. The source of this sequence is a man between 35 and 55 years old in good health and CMV-seronegative. The sample taken for sequencing was PBMCs. The DNA for the CDR3 is TGTGCCAGCAGCCAGGACTTTTATGGCTACACCTTC. It yields the protein CASSQDFYGYTF.